The clone carrying this T cell receptor beta chain came up once. In the authors' methods: Amplification from reference gene primers served as the basis for estimated nucleated cell counts. Method: immunoSEQ multiplex PCR; TCRdb's copy keeps in-frame clones and lacks some. D and trimming come from the DNA, and the V and J calls and clone size come from that table. The sample contains 310,000 or so clones, more than 70% of which appear only once. Trimming shortened V by 6 bases and J by 7 bases, and 15 bases separated the two germline ends. This CDR3 comprises 13 residues. Germline lookup yields CDR1 MNHEY and CDR2 SVGAGI. This entry is derived from a study of blood T cell repertoires in COVID-19. At the level of the study: Sites in the United States, Italy and Spain provided acute and convalescent COVID-19 samples.

Sample: peripheral blood. This receptor was taken from a man younger than 30 who had recovered from COVID-19. The chain uses TRBV6-5 and TRBJ1-1; D uncertain. CDR3 protein: CASRPSLQLEAFF. CDR3 DNA: TGTGCCAGCAGGCCTAGCCTACAGCTTGAAGCTTTCTTT.